Following are 8 T cell receptor beta chains from one sample sequenced in a study of T cell responses to AZD1222 COVID-19 vaccine (dated by TCRdb to the early 2020s). What the time point label conveys for this sample: baseline before first vaccination. Library creation used the immunoSEQ multiplex PCR assay. Here the immuneACCESS table is served through TCRdb, limited to in-frame sequences with V and J called. Missing clones are a known gap in these copies; in checked studies unresolved V genes cover under half, and the rest lacks a known reason. For this sample the table gives tens of thousands of clones, of which about 86% were detected only once. Of the sample, around 5.9% falls within the top ten clones. The specimen comprised peripheral blood, sampled on day 0 of AZD1222 vaccination. Receptors originate from an adult in good health.

The gene calls are TRBV30 and TRBJ1-4; a weak D match, TRBD1 (6 bases). CDR3 length: 15 residues. V was clipped by 4 bases and J by 8 bases, with 20 bases between them. Germline V gene lookup returns CDR1 GTSNPN and CDR2 SVGIG (reference sequence). CDR3: CAWNLIGGIKEKLFF. CDR3 nucleotides: TGTGCCTGGAATCTTATAGGGGGTATTAAGGAAAAACTGTTTTTT. The complete variable domain, with remaining parts taken from reference TRBV30 and TRBJ1-4, reads SQTIHQWPATLVQPVGSPLSLECTVEGTSNPNLYWYRQAAGRGLQLLFYSVGIGQISSEVPQNLSASRPQDRQFILSSKKLLLSDSGFYLCAWNLIGGIKEKLFFGSGTQLSVL.

The genes are TRBV14 and TRBJ1-6, with a weak D call TRBD1 (6 bases). V was shortened by 4 bases and J by 12 bases, with 19 bases between the two germline ends. The CDR3 consists of 15 residues. CDR1 and CDR2 from the germline V gene are SGHDN and FVKESK. The CDR3: CASSPDRTLPLPLHF. The CDR3 DNA sequence: TGTGCCAGCAGCCCGGACAGAACCCTCCCGTTACCCCTCCACTTT.

The chain joins TRBV10-1 to TRBJ1-1, with D unresolved. The germline V gene has CDR1 WNHNN and CDR2 SYGVQD (reference sequence). The CDR3 extends over 13 amino acids. V lost 5 bases, J lost 1 base, and 8 bases lay in between. CDR3: CASSPNRNTEAFF. CDR3 nucleotides: TGCGCCAGCAGTCCTAACAGGAACACTGAAGCTTTCTTT.

The chain employs TRBV6-5 and TRBJ1-2; D is perhaps TRBD1 (5 bases). From germline, CDR1 is MNHEY and CDR2 SVGAGI. Trimming stripped 2 bases from V and 8 bases from J, with 9 bases between. This CDR3 has 12 residues. Written as DNA, the CDR3 is TGTGCCAGCAGTTACGAGGGGAGAGGCTACACCTTC. This translates into CASSYEGRGYTF.

The chain couples TRBV21-1 to TRBJ1-1. TRBV21-1 is tagged as a pseudogene. This CDR3 comprises 20 residues. The CDR3 protein is CASSKEMDDFQGRSPTEAFF. The CDR3 DNA reads as TGTGCCAGCAGCAAAGAAATGGATGACTTCCAAGGGCGCTCACCCACTGAAGCTTTCTTT.

This chain joins TRBV6-5 and TRBJ1-2, with 10 positions matching TRBD1. Germline values: CDR1 MNHEY, CDR2 SVGAGI. There are 15 residues in the CDR3. With 6 bases clipped from V and 2 bases from J, the junction kept 6 bases outside the gene matches. The CDR3 protein is CASSRPGQGNYGYTF. In DNA, the CDR3 is TGTGCCAGCAGCCGACCGGGACAGGGGAACTATGGCTACACCTTC.

This clone was found once. This sequence joins TRBV11-2 and TRBJ1-1; 9 positions agree with TRBD1. Germline CDR1 SGHAT, CDR2 FQNNGV. The V and J ends lost 5 bases and 1 base, in that order; junction bases with no gene match: 2. The length of the CDR3 is 14 residues. CDR3 in DNA: TGTGCCAGCAGCACGGGACAGGGGAACACTGAAGCTTTCTTT. This gives the protein CASSTGQGNTEAFF.

The rearrangement joins TRBV6-5 to TRBJ2-7, with D tentatively TRBD2 (5 bases). Germline V CDR1 and CDR2: MNHEY, SVGAGI. Trimming shortened V by 5 bases and J by 4 bases, and 6 bases separated the two germline ends. This CDR3 region has 11 residues. CDR3 nucleotide sequence: TGTGCCAGCAGTCGACTATACGAGCAGTACTTC. This encodes CASSRLYEQYF.